This TCR beta chain was sequenced for a study of T cell responses to AZD1222 COVID-19 vaccine. Study background: Pooling was applied to second doses at about 4 or about 12 weeks. Study-level points and caveats: Vaccination with two AZD1222 doses was followed by a rise in Spike-specific TCR breadth and depth. The sample set comprised mostly white British donors with more females, and clonal diversity was possibly underestimated.

Germline V gene sequence: CDR1 SGHTA, CDR2 FQGNSA. The CDR3 loop spans 16 amino acids. Trimming took 4 bases from V and 5 from J; bases not matched to a gene: 7. Generated by immunoSEQ multiplex PCR, the TCRdb table keeps only in-frame clones and is missing some. The sample shows roughly 130,000 clones, roughly 90% of them seen only once. In regard to this clone: Its target is not known.

The sequence came from an adult in good health. The starting material was peripheral blood, obtained on day 0 of AZD1222 vaccination. The V and J genes are TRBV7-2 and TRBJ2-2; TRBD2 agrees at 10 bases. In DNA, the CDR3 is TGTGCCAGCAGCTATCTAGCGGGAGTTCGGACCGGGGAGCTGTTTTTT. This codes for CASSYLAGVRTGELFF.